A single sample is the source of the 28 T cell receptor beta chains below, sequenced in a study of CD8 T cells in cerebrospinal fluid in Alzheimer's disease (dated by TCRdb to the early 2020s). To prepare the library, 10x single-cell sequencing was applied. Sequencer: NextSeq 550. The reads, reprocessed by TCRdb, yield one row per CDR3 protein sequence and no DNA. The sample's clone listing holds around 1,000 distinct CDR3 sequences. The ten largest clones take up roughly 7.5% of the sample. The specimen was cerebrospinal fluid. These receptors all stem from a human donor in good health.

Measured by frequency, this clonotype is medium-sized. The chain employs TRBV7-6 and TRBJ2-7. CDR3 length: 14 residues. Germline assignment: CDR1 SGHVS and CDR2 FNYEAQ. The CDR3: CASSPEGYSYEQYF.

By frequency, this clonotype registers medium-sized. CDR3 loop: CATSAAGGSEQYF. The V call is TRBV24-1, the J call TRBJ2-7; with no DNA, the TCRdb D assignment of TRBD1 cannot be verified. CDR1 and CDR2 from the germline V gene are KGHDR and SFDVKD. This CDR3 is built from 13 residues.

Judged by frequency, this clonotype is medium-sized. The chain employs TRBV28 and TRBJ1-1. Germline V gene data show CDR1 as MDHEN and CDR2 as SYDVKM. The CDR3 runs 13 residues. The CDR3 protein is CASSSTRNTEAFF.

The chain recombines TRBV19 with TRBJ2-3; without DNA, the TCRdb call of TRBD2 cannot be checked. CDR3 length: 15 amino acids. Germline V CDR1 and CDR2: LNHDA, SQIVND (reference sequence). CDR3 residues: CASSRASEALDTQYF.

According to its frequency, this clonotype is medium-sized. This chain joins TRBV11-2 and TRBJ1-3. Germline-derived CDR1 and CDR2 are SGHAT and FQNNGV. This CDR3 has 15 amino acids. CDR3 amino acids: CASSATRYSGNTIYF.

According to its frequency, this clonotype is medium-sized. The V and J genes are TRBV6-6 and TRBJ1-6; lacking DNA, the TRBD1 call made by TCRdb goes unchecked. CDR3 length equals 15 residues. CDR1 MNHNY and CDR2 SVGAGI come from the germline V gene (reference sequence). The CDR3 sequence: CASSQLTGTSSPLHF.

This clonotype is deemed medium-sized (0.01 to 0.1%) by its frequency. The V call is TRBV5-1, the J call TRBJ2-2; TCRdb picks TRBD1, but there is no DNA to check that call. The CDR3 has 14 residues. Looked up from germline, CDR1 is SGHRS and CDR2 is YFSETQ. Here the CDR3 reads CASSLETVVGELFF.

According to its frequency, this clonotype is medium-sized (0.01 to 0.1%). This chain connects TRBV5-8 to TRBJ1-5; the D call from TCRdb, TRBD1, cannot be confirmed without DNA. CDR3 length: 17 amino acids. Per germline, CDR1 SGHTS and CDR2 YDEGEE. CDR3: CASSLGSGAEFNQPQHF.

This clonotype is called large based on its frequency. CDR3 residues: CASSPTGEETQYF. The chain links TRBV4-1 to TRBJ2-5; absent DNA, TCRdb's TRBD1 call cannot be checked. The CDR3 is made up of 13 amino acids. Germline V gene lookup returns CDR1 MGHRA and CDR2 YSYEKL.

This clonotype is called medium-sized based on its frequency. V gene TRBV7-3 combines with J gene TRBJ2-4. Germline CDR1 is SGHTA and CDR2 is FQGTGA. The length of the CDR3 is 12 residues. CDR3 residues: CASSLVENIQYF.

This clonotype ranks as medium-sized in terms of frequency. V is TRBV27 and J is TRBJ1-2; the TCRdb D gene call, TRBD1, has no DNA to confirm it. The germline V gene has CDR1 MNHEY and CDR2 SMNVEV (reference sequence). There are 14 residues in the CDR3. This CDR3 reads CASSRDRYNYGYTF.

Considering frequency, this clonotype is medium-sized. This rearrangement joins TRBV6-5 to TRBJ1-3; the D call from TCRdb, TRBD1, cannot be confirmed without DNA. The CDR3 loop spans 13 amino acids. Looked up from germline, CDR1 is MNHEY and CDR2 is SVGAGI. CDR3 region: CASSYSAGGPLYF.

Judged by frequency, this clonotype is medium-sized (0.01 to 0.1%). The V gene is TRBV5-5, the J gene TRBJ1-1. Germline V gives CDR1 SGHKS, CDR2 YYEKEE (reference sequence). The length of the CDR3 is 13 residues. This CDR3 is CAGKRDLNTEAFF. Full variable domain (remainder filled in from reference TRBV5-5 and TRBJ1-1): DAGVTQSPTHLIKTRGQQVTLRCSPISGHKSVSWYQQVLGQGPQFIFQYYEKEERGRGNFPDRFSARQFPNYSSELNVNALLLGDSALYLCAGKRDLNTEAFFGQGTRLTVV.

This clonotype is medium-sized (0.01 to 0.1%) by frequency. The rearrangement uses TRBV6-2 or TRBV6-3 and TRBJ2-7; absent DNA, TCRdb's TRBD2 call cannot be checked. This CDR3 comprises 16 residues. CDR1 and CDR2 (germline): MNHEY, SVGEGT. The CDR3 sequence is CASSSSLRGAYYEQYF.

By frequency, this clonotype is large (0.1 to 1%). CDR3 in amino acids: CASSPGSQETQYF. The gene calls are TRBV3-1 and TRBJ2-5; TCRdb selects TRBD1, and the lack of DNA leaves this call unchecked. CDR1 and CDR2 (germline): LGHDT, YNNKEL (reference sequence). The CDR3 has 13 residues.

This clonotype is identified as medium-sized from frequency. The chain employs TRBV28 and TRBJ1-5. Per germline, CDR1 MDHEN and CDR2 SYDVKM. CDR3 length equals 14 residues. This chain's CDR3 is CASSLVAVNQPQHF.

This clonotype counts as large by frequency. The chain joins TRBV28 to TRBJ1-5. Germline V gives CDR1 MDHEN, CDR2 SYDVKM. The CDR3 has 14 residues. CDR3 region: CASSSGGGGQPQHF.

By frequency, this clonotype registers medium-sized. V gene TRBV14 combines with J gene TRBJ2-1; no DNA is available, so the TRBD2 call from TCRdb remains unchecked. Per germline, CDR1 SGHDN and CDR2 FVKESK. This CDR3 is 12 amino acids long. The CDR3 sequence: CASSQRVSEQFF.

By frequency, this clonotype registers medium-sized. The V call is TRBV9, the J call TRBJ2-7. The CDR3 is made up of 14 amino acids. CDR1 and CDR2 from the germline V gene are SGDLS and YYNGEE. CDR3 protein: CASSVATGNYEQYF. Full variable domain (remainder filled in from reference TRBV9 and TRBJ2-7): DSGVTQTPKHLITATGQRVTLRCSPRSGDLSVYWYQQSLDQGLQFLIQYYNGEERAKGNILERFSAQQFPDLHSELNLSSLELGDSALYFCASSVATGNYEQYFGPGTRLTVT.

Its frequency marks this clonotype as large (0.1 to 1%). The genes are TRBV7-9 and TRBJ2-3; TCRdb gives TRBD1 as the D gene, but with no DNA this cannot be confirmed. The CDR3 length is 16 residues. CDR1 and CDR2 (germline): SEHNR, FQNEAQ (reference sequence). The chain's CDR3 is CASSLVVGGPTDTQYF.

This clonotype is identified as medium-sized from frequency. The V call is TRBV7-2, the J call TRBJ1-2; as DNA is missing, the TRBD1 call by TCRdb cannot be tested. CDR3 length: 15 residues. The V gene's germline CDR1 is SGHTA and CDR2 FQGNSA. CDR3 loop: CASSPGGAGSYGYTF. Full variable domain (rest looked up from reference TRBV7-2 and TRBJ1-2): GAGVSQSPSNKVTEKGKDVELRCDPISGHTALYWYRQSLGQGLEFLIYFQGNSAPDKSGLPSDRFSAERTGGSVSTLTIQRTQQEDSAVYLCASSPGGAGSYGYTFGSGTRLTVV.

This clonotype is labeled large based on frequency. This rearrangement joins TRBV4-2 to TRBJ2-4; the D call of TRBD2 rests on TCRdb alone, since no DNA is present to check it. The germline CDR1 and CDR2 sequences are LGHNA and YNFKEQ. There are 15 residues in the CDR3. The CDR3: CASSQEAGTKNIQYF.

By frequency, this clonotype registers medium-sized. The chain combines TRBV18 with TRBJ1-6. The CDR3 contains 13 residues. Germline V CDR1 and CDR2: KGHSH, LQKENI. Here the CDR3 reads CASSPDYNSPLHF.

The rearrangement uses TRBV2 and TRBJ2-5; TCRdb reports TRBD2, a call that lacks DNA to check it against. CDR3 length equals 14 residues. From germline, CDR1 is SNHLY and CDR2 FYNNEI. The CDR3 spells CASEGGGARETQYF.

This clonotype shows up as medium-sized by frequency. The chain recombines TRBV20-1 with TRBJ1-3; without DNA, the TCRdb call of TRBD1 cannot be checked. The CDR3 sequence is 14 residues long. Per germline, CDR1 DFQATT and CDR2 SNEGSKA (reference sequence). This CDR3 reads CSAREGREGNTIYF.

By frequency, this clonotype is large. The chain employs TRBV7-3 and TRBJ2-1. The CDR3 loop spans 11 amino acids. Germline V gives CDR1 SGHTA, CDR2 FQGTGA. The CDR3 sequence: CASSNTNEQFF.

V gene TRBV12-3 or TRBV12-4 combines with J gene TRBJ2-5. CDR3 length: 14 residues. CDR3: CASSLDLTEETQYF.

This clonotype is called large based on its frequency. CDR3: CASSPAWGTEAFF. The chain carries TRBV12-3 or TRBV12-4 and TRBJ1-1; TCRdb's assignment of TRBD1 cannot be checked, as there is no DNA. The CDR3 runs 13 residues.